This T cell receptor beta chain was retrieved from a study of CD8+CD57+ T cells in acquired aplastic anemia. Patients picked for sequencing had shown CD8+CD57+ cell expansion detected by flow cytometry. The germline V and J ends were trimmed by 4 bases and 8 bases, with 13 bases remaining between them. Germline CDR1 reads DFQATT; CDR2 reads SNEGSKA (reference sequence). CDR3 length equals 12 residues. Template material for TCR beta VDJ and CDR3 profiling consisted of genomic DNA. TCRdb re-derived calls from the reads in MiXCR, one entry per CDR3 protein. The data contain around 170,000 distinct CDR3 sequences, 40% to 55% of them singletons.

Sequenced material: sorted CD4+, CD8+, or CD8+CD57+ T cells (not recorded which) from PBMCs. The chain carries TRBV20-1 and TRBJ2-3; possible D gene TRBD2, 5 bases. The source is a human donor with aplastic anemia. CDR3 DNA: TGCAGTGCTATGGGGAAGGCGGGTACGCAGTATTTT. Translation: CSAMGKAGTQYF.